This T cell receptor beta chain was documented in a study of T cell responses to AZD1222 COVID-19 vaccine. General observations from the study: Among the donors, most were white British and more were female, and clonal diversity was possibly underestimated. Targets within unmutated variant regions were reportedly found for nearly half of spike-specific TCRs. Spike-specific TCR breadth and depth grew following two AZD1222 doses. Seropositive at baseline were only a handful of AZD1222 recipients.

The assay was immunoSEQ multiplex PCR, and TCRdb's table has in-frame clones only and misses some. Of 85,000 or so clones listed, 85% to 95% are singletons. As concerns this clone: The target antigen is unknown. In the same sample, other DNA sequences code for this CDR3.

The germline gives CDR1 SGHDT, CDR2 YYEEEE. The ends were cut back, 2 bases at V and 0 bases at J, with 6 bases in the middle. This CDR3 region has 14 residues. The clonotype comes from an adult who received the AZD1222 COVID-19 vaccine. The specimen comprised peripheral blood, sampled 28 days after the second AZD1222 dose. The chain joins TRBV5-6 to TRBJ1-5; possibly TRBD1 for D (5 bases). In DNA form, the CDR3 reads TGTGCCAGCAGCTTAAGGGGTAGCAATCAGCCCCAGCATTTT. Its translation: CASSLRGSNQPQHF.